This TCR beta chain emerged from a study of cytomegalovirus exposure and HLA in healthy donors. This CDR3 comprises 13 residues. V shed 5 bases and J 7 bases; nucleotides not matched to a gene: 4. From germline, CDR1 is SGHRS and CDR2 YFSETQ. This PCR relied on a set of 60 Vbeta primers and 13 Jbeta primers. Clones were sequenced by immunoSEQ multiplex PCR, and TCRdb holds only the in-frame ones, with some missing. The data hold some 150,000 clones, with approximately 8.9% observed a single time. Findings and limits, study-wide: As a later analysis showed, a missense DCLRE1C variant was linked to trimming of TCR beta V- and J-genes. Available immune exposure information covered CMV serostatus only. Cytomegalovirus-associated status was assigned to 150 or so TCR beta chains. Several V segments, TRBV6-2 and TRBV6-3 among them, could not be told apart and were dropped.

This clone turned up a few times. Antigen specificity is unknown. The rearrangement links TRBV5-1 to TRBJ2-2, with 8 bases identical to TRBD2. The sequence derives from a woman aged 40-49 years in good health and CMV-seropositive. Sequenced: PBMCs. This chain's CDR3 is CASRSSGDGELFF. CDR3 DNA sequence: TGCGCCAGCAGAAGTAGCGGGGACGGGGAGCTGTTTTTT.